This T cell receptor (beta chain) was sequenced for a study of metastatic and nonmetastatic thyroid tumors. Whole-study context: For malignant and benign thyroid patients, tumor or nodule tissue and blood were the sources whose repertoires were compared.

The germline V gene has CDR1 SGHRS and CDR2 YFSETQ. This CDR3 contains 15 residues. The J segment lost 1 base and the V segment lost 4 bases, leaving 7 bases of the junction unmatched. Thyroid surgery was preceded by no treatment in any patient. This clone came up a few times. Its antigen remains unknown. Findings of the study overall: Significantly greater TCR beta diversity was reportedly found in malignant thyroid tumors than in benign nodules (in blood and tumor).

Authors' analysis steps: CDR3 differences across clinicopathological groups were used to build a distant-metastasis classifier for papillary thyroid cancer. TCRdb reanalyzed the PCR reads with MiXCR. The V and J calls reflect TCRdb's pipeline rather than the authors' work. The sample includes under 20,000 clones, 22% of them seen just once. This chain uses TRBV5-1 with TRBJ2-7, with 8 bases that match TRBD1. This TCR came from a female donor with papillary thyroid cancer or a benign thyroid nodule (not recorded which). Some clones in this sample may be carry-over from other donors' samples. The sample was adjacent normal tissue. The chain's CDR3 is CASSRPDRGSYEQYF. The CDR3 nucleotides are TGCGCCAGCAGCCGTCCTGACAGGGGATCCTACGAGCAGTACTTC.